This T cell receptor (beta chain) was captured by sequencing in a study of cytotoxic CD8 clonotypes in ibrutinib-treated CLL (dated by TCRdb to the early 2020s). Concerning the study at large: In this cohort, approximately 14 patients were treatment-naive and ten to eleven were relapsed/refractory, while about 18 had unmutated IGHV. Cryopreserved peripheral blood mononuclear cells were obtained prior to treatment, at the time of response, and at either disease progression or sustained remission. All remission and progressive disease samples were collected while patients were still receiving ibrutinib. Responses were partial in roughly 24 patients and complete in 2; after median about 70 months follow-up, some 15 stayed in remission and roughly twelve progressed. On average, each sample had a few hundred thousand productive templates and more than 85,000 productive rearrangements. Response samples were taken after a median of approximately eleven months on treatment, ranging from about 6 to 36 months. Longitudinal samples were available for about 30% of the roughly 86 trial participants.

The time point label corresponds to: roughly 25 months on ibrutinib. For TCR beta library preparation, 1.5 to 2 micrograms of genomic DNA were extracted from the cryopreserved PBMCs. Longitudinal blood samples from CLL patients receiving ibrutinib monotherapy were subjected to high-throughput TCR beta sequencing. The patients were enrolled in a single-center, open-label phase 2 trial of ibrutinib monotherapy. The CDR3 covers 15 residues, taking in both the cysteine and the phenylalanine. The retained sequence is limited to the CDR3, 45 bases, with the frame set at the first base. The germline V gene (reference sequence) sets CDR1 to LNHDA and CDR2 to SQIVND. A distance of 11 bases separates the germline ends of V and J, which lose 1 base and 2 bases respectively. A note on this clone: This clone's antigen is unknown. Base qualities are not at hand, and no much larger clone is one base apart. The identical CDR3 is also encoded by other nucleotide sequences in the sample.

The goal of deep resolution MiSeq sequencing was a depth between 1 in 1 million and 1 in 200,000 T cells, and coverage averaged 10x per clonotype. The immunoSEQ hsTCRB Kit was used to generate TCR beta libraries. Per the source publication's procedure: The data were analyzed with ImmunoSEQ Analyzer and ImmunoSEQ Data Assistant, and V, D and J gene assignments followed IMGT definitions. Clonality, which ranges from 0 to 1, was calculated as one minus the normalized Shannon entropy of productive rearrangement frequencies. Only overrepresented clonotypes making up at least 0.05% of each patient's repertoire were included in the public clonotype analysis. Thirteen repertoires from age-matched healthy donors, obtained from immuneACCESS, served as clonality controls. As stored in TCRdb, this immuneACCESS dataset retains in-frame rearrangements with V and J assigned. A fraction of the clones does not appear; measured against another copy, unresolved V genes explain less than half of the discrepancy, and the remainder lacks a known reason. That table supplies the V and J calls and clone size; D and trimming were determined from the DNA. Present in this sample are a few hundred thousand clones, 60% to 75% of which were seen just once. The ten biggest clones cover 15% of the sample.

What the research found in general, with its limitations: Sampling times were not matched between patients in sustained remission and patients whose disease was progressing, and lymph node repertoires were not examined. Public clonotypes were rare and either contracted or stayed stable during treatment, and the rise in clonality at ibrutinib response reflected the expansion of private clonotypes. Clonality rose at ibrutinib response, remained stable during sustained remission, and dropped back toward baseline at progression. Baseline clonality exceeded that of age-matched healthy donors and correlated strongly with circulating CD8+ T-cell counts.

The sequence was obtained from a human donor with chronic lymphocytic leukemia. The starting material was PBMCs, obtained after 24 months of ibrutinib treatment. The rearranged segments are TRBV19 and TRBJ1-1, and possibly TRBD1, on 5 matching bases. The DNA reads TGTGCCAGTAGTATAGGGCCAGGGCGAAACACTGAAGCTTTCTTT. Protein translation: CASSIGPGRNTEAFF.